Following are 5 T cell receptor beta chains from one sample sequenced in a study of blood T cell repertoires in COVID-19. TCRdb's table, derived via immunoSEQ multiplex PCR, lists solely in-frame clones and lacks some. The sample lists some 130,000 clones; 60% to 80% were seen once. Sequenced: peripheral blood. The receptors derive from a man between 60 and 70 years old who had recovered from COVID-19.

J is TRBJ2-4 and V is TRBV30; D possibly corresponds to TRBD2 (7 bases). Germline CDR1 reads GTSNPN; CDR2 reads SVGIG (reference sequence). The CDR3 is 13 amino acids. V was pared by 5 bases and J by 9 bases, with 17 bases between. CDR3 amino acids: CAWAGGPPGIQYF. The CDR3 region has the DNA TGTGCCTGGGCCGGGGGGCCTCCCGGCATTCAGTACTTC.

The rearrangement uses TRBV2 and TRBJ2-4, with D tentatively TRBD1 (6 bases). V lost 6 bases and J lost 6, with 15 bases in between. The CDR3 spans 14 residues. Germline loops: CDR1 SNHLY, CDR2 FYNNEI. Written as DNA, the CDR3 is TGTGCCAGCAGGGGGTCCGGACAGAGAAACATTCAGTACTTC. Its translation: CASRGSGQRNIQYF.

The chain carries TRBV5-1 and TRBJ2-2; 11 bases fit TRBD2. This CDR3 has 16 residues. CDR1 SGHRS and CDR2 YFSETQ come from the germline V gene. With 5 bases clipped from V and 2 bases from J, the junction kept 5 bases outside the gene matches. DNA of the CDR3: TGCGCCAGCAGGACCGGGACTAGCGGCAACACCGGGGAGCTGTTTTTT. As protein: CASRTGTSGNTGELFF.

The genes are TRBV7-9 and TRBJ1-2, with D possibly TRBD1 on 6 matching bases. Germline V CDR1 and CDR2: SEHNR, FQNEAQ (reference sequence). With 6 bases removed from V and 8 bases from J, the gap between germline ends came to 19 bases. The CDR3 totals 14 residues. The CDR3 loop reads CASRSSGENLGYTF. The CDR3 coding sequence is TGTGCCAGCAGGTCGTCAGGGGAAAATTTGGGCTACACCTTC.

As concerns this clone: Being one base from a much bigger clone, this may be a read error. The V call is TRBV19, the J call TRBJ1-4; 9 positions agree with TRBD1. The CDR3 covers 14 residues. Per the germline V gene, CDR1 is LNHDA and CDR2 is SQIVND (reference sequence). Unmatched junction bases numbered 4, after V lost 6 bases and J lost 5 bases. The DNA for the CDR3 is TGTGCCAGTAGGGCCGGGACAGGGAATGAAAAACTGTTTTTT. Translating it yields CASRAGTGNEKLFF.